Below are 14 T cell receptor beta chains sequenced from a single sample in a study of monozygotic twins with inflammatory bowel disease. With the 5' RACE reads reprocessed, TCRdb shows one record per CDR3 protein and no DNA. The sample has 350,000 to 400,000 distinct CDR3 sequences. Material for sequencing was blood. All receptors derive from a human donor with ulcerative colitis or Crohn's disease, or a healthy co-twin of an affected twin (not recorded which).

CDR3 in amino acids: CASSPLSNEKLFF. This sequence joins TRBV18 and TRBJ1-4. This CDR3 spans 13 amino acids. The V gene's germline CDR1 is KGHSH and CDR2 LQKENI.

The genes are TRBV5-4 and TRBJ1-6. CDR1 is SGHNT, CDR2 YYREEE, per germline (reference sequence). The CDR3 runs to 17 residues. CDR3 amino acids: CASSSWTVDSYNSPLHF. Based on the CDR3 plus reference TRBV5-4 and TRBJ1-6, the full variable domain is ETGVTQSPTHLIKTRGQQVTLRCSSQSGHNTVSWYQQALGQGPQFIFQYYREEENGRGNFPPRFSGLQFPNYSSELNVNALELDDSALYLCASSSWTVDSYNSPLHFGNGTRLTVT.

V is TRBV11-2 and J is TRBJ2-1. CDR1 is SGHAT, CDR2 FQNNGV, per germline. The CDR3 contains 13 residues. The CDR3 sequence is CASSSSVMNEQFF.

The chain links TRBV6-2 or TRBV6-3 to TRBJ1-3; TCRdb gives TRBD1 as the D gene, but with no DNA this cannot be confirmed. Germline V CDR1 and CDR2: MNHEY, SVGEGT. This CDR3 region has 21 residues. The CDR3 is CASSYFLLLDRSYHSGNTIYF.

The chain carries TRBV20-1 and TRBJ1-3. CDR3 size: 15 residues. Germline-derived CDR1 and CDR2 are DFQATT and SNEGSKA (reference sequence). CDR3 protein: CSARDHLSSGNTIYF.

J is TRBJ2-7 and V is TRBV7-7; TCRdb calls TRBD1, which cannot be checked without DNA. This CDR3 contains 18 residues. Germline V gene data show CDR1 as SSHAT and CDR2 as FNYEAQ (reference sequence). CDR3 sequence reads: CASSFPTGGWTESYEQYF.

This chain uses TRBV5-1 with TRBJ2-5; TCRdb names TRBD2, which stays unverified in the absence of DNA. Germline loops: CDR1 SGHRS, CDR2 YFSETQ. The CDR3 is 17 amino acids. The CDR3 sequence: CASSSPPGTSWWETQYF.

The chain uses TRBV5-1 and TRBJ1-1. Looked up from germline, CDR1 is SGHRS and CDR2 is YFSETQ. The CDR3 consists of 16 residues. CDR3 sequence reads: CASSPSQIFGGAEAFF.

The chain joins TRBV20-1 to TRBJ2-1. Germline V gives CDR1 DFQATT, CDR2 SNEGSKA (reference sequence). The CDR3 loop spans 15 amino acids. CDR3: CSARLVYASVNEQFF.

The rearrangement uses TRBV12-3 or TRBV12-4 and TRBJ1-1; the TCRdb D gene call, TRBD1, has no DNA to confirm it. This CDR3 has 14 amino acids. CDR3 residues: CASSWDPANTEAFF.

CDR3 sequence: CASSLGRGRLEQYF. The chain is built from TRBV7-9 and TRBJ2-7; TCRdb proposes TRBD1, but this gene call is untestable without DNA. From germline, CDR1 is SEHNR and CDR2 FQNEAQ (reference sequence). The CDR3 is made up of 14 amino acids.

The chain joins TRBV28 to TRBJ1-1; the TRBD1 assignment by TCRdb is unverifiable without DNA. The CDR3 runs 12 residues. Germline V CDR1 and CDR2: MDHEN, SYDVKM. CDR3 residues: CASSSQGIEAFF.

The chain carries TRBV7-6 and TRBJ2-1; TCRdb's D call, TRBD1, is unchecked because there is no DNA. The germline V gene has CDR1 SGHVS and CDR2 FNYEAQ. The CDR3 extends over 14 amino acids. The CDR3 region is CASSLVGTVNEQFF. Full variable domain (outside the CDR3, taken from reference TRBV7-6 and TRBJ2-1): GAGVSQSPRYKVTKRGQDVALRCDPISGHVSLYWYRQALGQGPEFLTYFNYEAQQDKSGLPNDRFSAERPEGSISTLTIQRTEQRDSAMYRCASSLVGTVNEQFFGPGTRLTVL.

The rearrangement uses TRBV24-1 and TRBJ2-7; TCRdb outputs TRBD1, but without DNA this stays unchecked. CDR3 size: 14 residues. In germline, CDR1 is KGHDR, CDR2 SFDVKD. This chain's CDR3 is CATSDMDRDHEQYF.